Detailed here is one TCR beta chain. Its target antigen remains unknown. No qualities accompany the bases; no much larger clone lies one base away. These data are taken from a study of response to subunit inactivated influenza vaccine (dated by TCRdb to 2016 to 2019). Regarding the complete study: Deep quantitative T cell receptor repertoire profiling was used in the study to track responses to a trivalent subunit inactivated influenza vaccine. Study-wide conclusions, independent of this receptor: It was suggested by the authors that each seasonal influenza vaccination may recruit only a limited number of new T cells.

Libraries were made using RT-PCR. Instrument on record: Illumina HiSeq 2500. TCRdb reprocessing: public reads trimmed at Q25 with fastp, clones called with MiXCR, in-frame beta chains kept. CDR3 protein duplicates are merged, each entry listing the most common genes and DNA. The sample table shows 550,000 to 800,000 distinct CDR3 sequences, and around 16% are seen once. Around 10% of the sample is taken by the ten largest. Looking up the germline V gene (reference sequence) yields CDR1 DFQATT and CDR2 SNEGSKA. At the junction V is shortened by 4 bases and J by 0 bases; bases outside the gene matches: 7. The CDR3 measures 16 amino acids from cysteine to phenylalanine. Only the CDR3 DNA stays, 48 bases, in frame from base 1.

Rearrangement joined TRBV20-1 to TRBJ2-1; 9 central nucleotides agree with TRBD2. The sample consisted of PBMCs from blood, taken less than 13 days after vaccination. The sequence was collected from a man aged 50 to 60 who received an inactivated influenza vaccine. Donor details come from another sample of the same person, matched by shared clones. This receptor carries the CDR3 CSATPSGDRSYNEQFF. The nucleotide sequence reads TGCAGTGCTACCCCTAGCGGGGACCGCTCCTACAATGAGCAGTTCTTC.